This T cell receptor beta chain was sequenced during a study of blood T cell repertoires in COVID-19. Whole-study context: Sites in the United States, Italy and Spain provided acute and convalescent COVID-19 samples. PBMCs, B-cell-depleted T cells, or T cells were the source of the cDNA or gDNA that made up the material.

Here immunoSEQ multiplex PCR was the method, and the copy in TCRdb shows in-frame clones only, minus some. The sample consists of 200,000 or so clones, roughly 89% of them appearing once. This clonotype was sampled from a man between 60 and 70 years old who had recovered from COVID-19. Sequenced material: peripheral blood.

The CDR3 protein is CASSEDEVFPNNEQFF. The CDR3 nucleotides are TGTGCCAGCAGCGAAGACGAGGTTTTTCCAAACAATGAGCAGTTCTTC. This chain connects TRBV9 to TRBJ2-1; no definite D call. V was pared by 3 bases and J by 5 bases, with 18 bases between. The CDR3 has 16 amino acids. CDR1 is SGDLS and CDR2 is YYNGEE in the germline V gene.